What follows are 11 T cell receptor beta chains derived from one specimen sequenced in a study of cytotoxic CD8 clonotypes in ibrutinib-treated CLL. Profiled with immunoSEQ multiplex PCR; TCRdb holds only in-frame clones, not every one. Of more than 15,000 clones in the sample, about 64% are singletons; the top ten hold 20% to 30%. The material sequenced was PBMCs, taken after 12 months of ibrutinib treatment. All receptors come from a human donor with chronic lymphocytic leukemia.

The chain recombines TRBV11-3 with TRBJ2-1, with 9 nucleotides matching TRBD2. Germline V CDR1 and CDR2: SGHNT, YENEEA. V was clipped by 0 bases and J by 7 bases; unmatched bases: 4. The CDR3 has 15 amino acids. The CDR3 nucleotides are TGTGCCAGCAGCTTAGATGTGGCGGGAGGGAATGAGCAGTTCTTC. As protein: CASSLDVAGGNEQFF. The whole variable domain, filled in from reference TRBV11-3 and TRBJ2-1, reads EAGVVQSPRYKIIEKKQPVAFWCNPISGHNTLYWYLQNLGQGPELLIRYENEEAVDDSQLPKDRFSAERLKGVDSTLKIQPAELGDSAVYLCASSLDVAGGNEQFFGPGTRLTVL.

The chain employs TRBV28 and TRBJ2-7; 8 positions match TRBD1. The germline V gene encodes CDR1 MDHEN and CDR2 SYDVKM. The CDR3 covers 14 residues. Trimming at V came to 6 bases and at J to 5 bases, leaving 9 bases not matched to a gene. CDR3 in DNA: TGTGCCAGCAGCTGGGGACAGGTCTCTCACGAGCAGTACTTC. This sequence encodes CASSWGQVSHEQYF.

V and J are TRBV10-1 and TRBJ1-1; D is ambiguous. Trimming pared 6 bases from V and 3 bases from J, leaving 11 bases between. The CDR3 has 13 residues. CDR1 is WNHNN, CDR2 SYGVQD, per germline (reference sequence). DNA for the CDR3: TGCGCCAGCAGCGAAACGGCGGACACTGAAGCTTTCTTT. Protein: CASSETADTEAFF.

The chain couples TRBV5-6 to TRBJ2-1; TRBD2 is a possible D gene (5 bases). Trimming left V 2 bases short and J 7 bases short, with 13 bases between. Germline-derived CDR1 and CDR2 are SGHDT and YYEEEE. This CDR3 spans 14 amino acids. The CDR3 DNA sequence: TGTGCCAGCAGCTTCGTGGGAGTACGGAATGAGCAGTTCTTC. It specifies CASSFVGVRNEQFF.

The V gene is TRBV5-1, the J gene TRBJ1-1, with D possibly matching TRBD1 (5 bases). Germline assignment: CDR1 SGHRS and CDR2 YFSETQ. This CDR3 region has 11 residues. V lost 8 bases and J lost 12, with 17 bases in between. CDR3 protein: CARTSGGGSFF. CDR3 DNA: TGCGCCAGGACGTCAGGCGGGGGGTCTTTCTTT.

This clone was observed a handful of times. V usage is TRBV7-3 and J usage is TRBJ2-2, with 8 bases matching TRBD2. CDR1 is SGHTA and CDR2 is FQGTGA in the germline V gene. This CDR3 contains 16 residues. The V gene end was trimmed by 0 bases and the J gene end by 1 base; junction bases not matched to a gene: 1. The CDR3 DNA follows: TGTGCCAGCAGCTTAACCAGCGGGAGGAACACCGGGGAGCTGTTTTTT. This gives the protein CASSLTSGRNTGELFF.

CDR3 region: CASSVGGTSGSYEQYF. DNA for the CDR3: TGTGCCAGCAGCGTGGGGGGGACTAGCGGTTCCTACGAGCAGTACTTC. V is TRBV9 and J is TRBJ2-7, with 11 positions matching TRBD2. The CDR3 runs 16 residues. Germline loops: CDR1 SGDLS, CDR2 YYNGEE. Trimming at V came to 2 bases and at J to 1 base, leaving 5 bases not matched to a gene.

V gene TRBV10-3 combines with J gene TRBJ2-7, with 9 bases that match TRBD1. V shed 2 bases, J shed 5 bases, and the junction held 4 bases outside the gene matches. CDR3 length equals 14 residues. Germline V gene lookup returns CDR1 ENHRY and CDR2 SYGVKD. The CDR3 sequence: CAISEHRDRDEQYF. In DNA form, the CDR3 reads TGTGCCATCAGTGAGCACCGGGACAGGGACGAGCAGTACTTC.

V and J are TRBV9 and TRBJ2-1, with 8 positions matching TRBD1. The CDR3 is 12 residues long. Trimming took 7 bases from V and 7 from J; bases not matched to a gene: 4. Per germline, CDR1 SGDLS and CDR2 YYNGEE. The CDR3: CASWDRWNEQFF. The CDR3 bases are TGTGCCAGCTGGGACAGGTGGAATGAGCAGTTCTTC.

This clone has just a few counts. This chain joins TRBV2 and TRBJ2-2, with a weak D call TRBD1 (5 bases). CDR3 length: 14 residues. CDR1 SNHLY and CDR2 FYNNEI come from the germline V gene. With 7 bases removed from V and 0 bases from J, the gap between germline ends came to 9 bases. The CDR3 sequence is CASTLDTNTGELFF. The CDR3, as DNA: TGTGCCAGCACCTTGGACACGAACACCGGGGAGCTGTTTTTT. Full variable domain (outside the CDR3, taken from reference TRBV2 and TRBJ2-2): EPEVTQTPSHQVTQMGQEVILRCVPISNHLYFYWYRQILGQKVEFLVSFYNNEISEKSEIFDDQFSVERPDGSNFTLKIRSTKLEDSAMYFCASTLDTNTGELFFGEGSRLTVL.

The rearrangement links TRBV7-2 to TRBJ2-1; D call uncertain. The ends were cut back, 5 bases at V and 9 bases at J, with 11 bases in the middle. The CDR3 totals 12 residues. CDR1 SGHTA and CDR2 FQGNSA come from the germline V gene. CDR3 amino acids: CASSPPPSEQFF. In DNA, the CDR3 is TGTGCCAGCAGCCCCCCGCCCAGTGAGCAGTTCTTC.